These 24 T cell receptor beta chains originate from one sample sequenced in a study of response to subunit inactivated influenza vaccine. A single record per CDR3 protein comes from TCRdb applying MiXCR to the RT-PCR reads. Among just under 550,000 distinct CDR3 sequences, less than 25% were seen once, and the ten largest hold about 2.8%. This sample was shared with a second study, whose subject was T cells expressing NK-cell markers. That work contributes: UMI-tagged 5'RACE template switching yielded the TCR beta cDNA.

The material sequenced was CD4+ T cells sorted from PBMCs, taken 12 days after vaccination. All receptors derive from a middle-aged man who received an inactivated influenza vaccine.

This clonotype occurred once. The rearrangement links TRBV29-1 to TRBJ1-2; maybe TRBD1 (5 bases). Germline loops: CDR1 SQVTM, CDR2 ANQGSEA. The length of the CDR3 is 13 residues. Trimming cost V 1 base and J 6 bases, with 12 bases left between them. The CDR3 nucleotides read TGCAGCGTTGAAGGGTCCGGGGGTAATGGCTACACCTTC. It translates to CSVEGSGGNGYTF. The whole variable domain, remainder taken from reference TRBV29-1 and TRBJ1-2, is SAVISQKPSRDICQRGTSLTIQCQVDSQVTMMFWYRQQPGQSLTLIATANQGSEATYESGFVIDKFPISRPNLTFSTLTVSNMSPEDSSIYLCSVEGSGGNGYTFGSGTRLTVV.

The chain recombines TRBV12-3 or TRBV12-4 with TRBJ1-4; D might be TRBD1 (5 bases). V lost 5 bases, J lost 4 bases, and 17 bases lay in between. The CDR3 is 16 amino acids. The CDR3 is CASSPSTGGGNEKLFF. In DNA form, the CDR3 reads TGTGCCAGCAGTCCTAGCACGGGGGGGGGTAATGAAAAACTGTTTTTT.

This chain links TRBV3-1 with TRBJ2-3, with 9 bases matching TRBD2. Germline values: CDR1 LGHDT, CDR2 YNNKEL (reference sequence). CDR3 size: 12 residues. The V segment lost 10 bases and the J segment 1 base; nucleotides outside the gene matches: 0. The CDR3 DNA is TGTGCCACTAGCGGGGGCACAGATACGCAGTATTTT. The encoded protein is CATSGGTDTQYF.

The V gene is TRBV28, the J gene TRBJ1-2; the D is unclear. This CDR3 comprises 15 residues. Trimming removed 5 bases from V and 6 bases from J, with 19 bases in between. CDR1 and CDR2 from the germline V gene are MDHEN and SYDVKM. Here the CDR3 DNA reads TGTGCCAGCAGTATCTCCCCGGGCCAGGCCCATGGCTACACCTTC. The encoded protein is CASSISPGQAHGYTF.

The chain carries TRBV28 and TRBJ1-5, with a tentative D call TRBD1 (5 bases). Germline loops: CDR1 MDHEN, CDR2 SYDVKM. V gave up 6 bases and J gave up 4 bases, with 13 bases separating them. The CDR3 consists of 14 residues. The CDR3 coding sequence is TGTGCCAGCAGCCTAACAGGTGCTAATCAGCCCCAGCATTTT. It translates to CASSLTGANQPQHF.

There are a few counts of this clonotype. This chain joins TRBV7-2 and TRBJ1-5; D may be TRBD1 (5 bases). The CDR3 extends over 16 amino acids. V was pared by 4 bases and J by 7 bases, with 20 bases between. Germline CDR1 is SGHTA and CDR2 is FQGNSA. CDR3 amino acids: CASSSYAGVARQPQHF. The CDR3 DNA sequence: TGTGCCAGCAGCTCCTACGCGGGGGTGGCGAGGCAGCCCCAGCATTTT.

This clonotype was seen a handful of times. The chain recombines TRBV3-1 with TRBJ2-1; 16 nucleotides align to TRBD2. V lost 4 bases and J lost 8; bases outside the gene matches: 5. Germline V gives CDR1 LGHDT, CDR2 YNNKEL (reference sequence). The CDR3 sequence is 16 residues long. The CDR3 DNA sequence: TGTGCCAGCAGCCTGGGACTAGCGGGGGGGTCCCATGAGCAGTTCTTC. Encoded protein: CASSLGLAGGSHEQFF.

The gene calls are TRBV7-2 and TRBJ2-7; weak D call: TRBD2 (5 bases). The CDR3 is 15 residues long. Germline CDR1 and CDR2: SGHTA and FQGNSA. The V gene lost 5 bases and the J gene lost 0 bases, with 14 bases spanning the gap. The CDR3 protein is CASSQEAGSSYEQYF. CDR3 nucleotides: TGTGCCAGCAGCCAAGAGGCGGGTTCCTCCTACGAGCAGTACTTC.

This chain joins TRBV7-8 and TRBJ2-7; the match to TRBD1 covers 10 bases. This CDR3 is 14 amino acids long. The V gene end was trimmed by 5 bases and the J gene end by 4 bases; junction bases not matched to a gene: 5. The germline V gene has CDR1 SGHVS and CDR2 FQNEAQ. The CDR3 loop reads CASSETGGLYEQYF. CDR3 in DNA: TGTGCCAGCAGCGAGACAGGGGGCTTGTACGAGCAGTACTTC.

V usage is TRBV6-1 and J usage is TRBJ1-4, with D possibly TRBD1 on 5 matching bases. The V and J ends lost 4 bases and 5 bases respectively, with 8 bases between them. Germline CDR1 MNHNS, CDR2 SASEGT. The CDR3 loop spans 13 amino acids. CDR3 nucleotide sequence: TGTGCCAGCAGTGGCCGGGACAATGAAAAACTGTTTTTT. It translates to CASSGRDNEKLFF.

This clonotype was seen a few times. CDR3 DNA: TGCGCCAGCAGCTCTAATCCCGGGACAGGATACTCCTACGAGCAGTACTTC. Translating it yields CASSSNPGTGYSYEQYF. The chain joins TRBV5-1 to TRBJ2-7; TRBD1 matches 8 bases. The length of the CDR3 is 17 residues. CDR1 and CDR2 from the germline V gene are SGHRS and YFSETQ. The V and J ends lost 3 bases and 0 bases, in that order; junction bases with no gene match: 11.

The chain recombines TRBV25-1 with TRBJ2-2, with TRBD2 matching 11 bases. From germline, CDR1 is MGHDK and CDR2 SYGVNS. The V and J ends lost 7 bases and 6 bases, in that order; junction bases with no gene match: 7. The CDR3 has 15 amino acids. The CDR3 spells CASMETSGSAGELFF. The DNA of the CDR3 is TGTGCCAGCATGGAAACTAGCGGGAGTGCCGGGGAGCTGTTTTTT.

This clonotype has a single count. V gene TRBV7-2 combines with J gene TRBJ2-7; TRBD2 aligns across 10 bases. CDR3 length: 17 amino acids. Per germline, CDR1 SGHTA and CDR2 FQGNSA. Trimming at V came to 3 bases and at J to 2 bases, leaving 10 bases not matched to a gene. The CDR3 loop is CASSFGLAGETPYEQYF. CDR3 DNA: TGTGCCAGCAGCTTTGGGCTAGCGGGAGAAACCCCCTACGAGCAGTACTTC. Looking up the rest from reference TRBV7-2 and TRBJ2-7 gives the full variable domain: GAGVSQSPSNKVTEKGKDVELRCDPISGHTALYWYRQSLGQGLEFLIYFQGNSAPDKSGLPSDRFSAERTGGSVSTLTIQRTQQEDSAVYLCASSFGLAGETPYEQYFGPGTRLTVT.

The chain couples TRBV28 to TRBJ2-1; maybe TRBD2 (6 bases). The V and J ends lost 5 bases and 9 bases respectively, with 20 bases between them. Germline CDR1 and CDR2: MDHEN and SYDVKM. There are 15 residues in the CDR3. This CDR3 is CASSPGTWWGGEQFF. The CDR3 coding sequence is TGTGCCAGCAGTCCCGGGACTTGGTGGGGTGGTGAGCAGTTCTTC.

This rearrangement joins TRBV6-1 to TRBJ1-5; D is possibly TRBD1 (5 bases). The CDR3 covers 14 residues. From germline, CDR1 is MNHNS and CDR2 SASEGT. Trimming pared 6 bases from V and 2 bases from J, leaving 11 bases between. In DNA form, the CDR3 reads TGTGCCAGCAGAGCAGGGTATCGCAATCAGCCCCAGCATTTT. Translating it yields CASRAGYRNQPQHF.

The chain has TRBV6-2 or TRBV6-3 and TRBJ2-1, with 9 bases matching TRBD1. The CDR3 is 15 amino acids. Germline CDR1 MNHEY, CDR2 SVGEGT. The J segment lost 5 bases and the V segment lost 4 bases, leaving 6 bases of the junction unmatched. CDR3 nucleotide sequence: TGTGCCAGCAGTTTTGGGACAGGGCTTGACAATGAGCAGTTCTTC. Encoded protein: CASSFGTGLDNEQFF.

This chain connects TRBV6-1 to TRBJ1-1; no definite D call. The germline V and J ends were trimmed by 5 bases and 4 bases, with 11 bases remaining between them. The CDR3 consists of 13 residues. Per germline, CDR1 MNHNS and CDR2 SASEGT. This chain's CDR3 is CASSPRVATEAFF. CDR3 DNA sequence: TGTGCCAGCAGTCCTAGGGTTGCCACTGAAGCTTTCTTT.

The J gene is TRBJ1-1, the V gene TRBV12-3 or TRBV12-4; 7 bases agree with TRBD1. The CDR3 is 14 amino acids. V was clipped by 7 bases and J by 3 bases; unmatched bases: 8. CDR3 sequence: CASTLRQGYTEAFF. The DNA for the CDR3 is TGTGCCAGCACCCTCAGACAGGGTTACACTGAAGCTTTCTTT.

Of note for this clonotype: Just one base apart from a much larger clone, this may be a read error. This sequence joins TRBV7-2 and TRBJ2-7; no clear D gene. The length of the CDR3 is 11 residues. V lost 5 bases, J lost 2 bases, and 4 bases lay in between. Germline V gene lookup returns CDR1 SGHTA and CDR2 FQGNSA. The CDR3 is CASSHTYEQYF. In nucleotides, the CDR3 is TGTGCCAGCAGCCACACCTACGAGCAGTACTTC. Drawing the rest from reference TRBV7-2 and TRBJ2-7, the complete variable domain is GAGVSQSPSNKVTEKGKDVELRCDPISGHTALYWYRQSLGQGLEFLIYFQGNSAPDKSGLPSDRFSAERTGGSVSTLTIQRTQQEDSAVYLCASSHTYEQYFGPGTRLTVT.

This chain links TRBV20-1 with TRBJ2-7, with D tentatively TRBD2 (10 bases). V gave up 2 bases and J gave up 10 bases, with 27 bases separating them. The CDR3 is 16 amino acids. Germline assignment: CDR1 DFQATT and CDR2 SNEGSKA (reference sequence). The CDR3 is CSARKQGAPGLAKQYF. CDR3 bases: TGCAGTGCTAGAAAACAGGGGGCACCGGGACTAGCGAAACAGTACTTC.

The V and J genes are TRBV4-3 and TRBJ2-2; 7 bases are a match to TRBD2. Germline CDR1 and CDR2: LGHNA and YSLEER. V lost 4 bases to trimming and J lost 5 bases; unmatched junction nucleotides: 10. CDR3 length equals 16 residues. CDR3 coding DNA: TGCGCCAGCAGCCCCCTTGACAGCGGGGAGACCGGGGAGCTGTTTTTT. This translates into CASSPLDSGETGELFF.

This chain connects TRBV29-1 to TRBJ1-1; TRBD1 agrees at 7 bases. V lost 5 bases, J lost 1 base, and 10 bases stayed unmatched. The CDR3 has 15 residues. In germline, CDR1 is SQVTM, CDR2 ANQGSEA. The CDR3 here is CSVRTGTATNTEAFF. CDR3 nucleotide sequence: TGCAGCGTTCGAACCGGGACAGCCACGAACACTGAAGCTTTCTTT.

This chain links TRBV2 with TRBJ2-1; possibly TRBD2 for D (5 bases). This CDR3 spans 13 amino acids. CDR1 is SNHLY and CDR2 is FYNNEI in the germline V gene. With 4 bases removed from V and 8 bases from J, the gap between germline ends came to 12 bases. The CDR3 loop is CASSGVVGDEQFF. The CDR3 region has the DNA TGTGCCAGCAGTGGTGTCGTCGGGGATGAGCAGTTCTTC.

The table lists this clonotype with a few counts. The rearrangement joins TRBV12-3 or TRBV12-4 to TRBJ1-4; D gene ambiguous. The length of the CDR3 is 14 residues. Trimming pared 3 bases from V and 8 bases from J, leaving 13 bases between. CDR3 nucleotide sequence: TGTGCCAGCAGTTTGGGCCTCCCGGGGGAAAAACTGTTTTTT. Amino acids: CASSLGLPGEKLFF.